This TCR beta chain was sequenced for a study of T cells in localized non-small cell lung cancer. Here immunoSEQ multiplex PCR was the method, and the copy in TCRdb shows in-frame clones only, minus some. The sample has tens of thousands of clones, around nine tenths seen once; the top ten hold roughly 20%. This CDR3 is built from 17 residues. V was trimmed by 2 bases and J by 0 bases, leaving 13 bases between them. Germline V gene lookup returns CDR1 SGHTA and CDR2 FQGTGA. This chain uses TRBV7-3 with TRBJ2-2, with D uncertain. The clonotype originates from a woman between 35 and 75 years old with stage I squamous cell lung carcinoma. Sample: peripheral blood, taken before any cancer treatment. DNA of the CDR3: TGTGCCAGCAGCTTATCCCCAAGACCGTCGAACACCGGGGAGCTGTTTTTT. Translated, it gives CASSLSPRPSNTGELFF.